This T cell receptor (beta chain) was sequenced in a study of blood T cell repertoires in COVID-19. Across the whole study: Acute-phase and convalescent COVID-19 samples originated in the United States, Italy and Spain. PBMCs, B-cell-depleted T cells, or T cells provided the cDNA or gDNA that made up the material.

CDR1 and CDR2 from the germline V gene are SGHAT and FQNNGV. This CDR3 is 16 amino acids long. The V segment lost 4 bases and the J segment 8 bases; nucleotides outside the gene matches: 13. As handled by the study authors: Estimates of nucleated cell counts were drawn from the amplification of reference gene primers. The table came from immunoSEQ multiplex PCR; TCRdb's copy has only in-frame clones and leaves some out. D and trimming come from the DNA, and the V and J calls and clone size come from that table. The profile shows 100,000 to 150,000 clones, over 70% of them singletons. V usage is TRBV11-2 and J usage is TRBJ2-1; 8 nucleotides agree with TRBD2. The TCR comes from a woman between 50 and 59 years old with acute or convalescent COVID-19. Sequencing was performed on peripheral blood. The CDR3 loop is CASSSGLARGVDEQFF. Here the CDR3 DNA reads TGTGCCAGCAGCTCAGGACTAGCCCGAGGGGTCGATGAGCAGTTCTTC. Together with reference TRBV11-2 and TRBJ2-1, the CDR3 gives the full variable domain: EAGVAQSPRYKIIEKRQSVAFWCNPISGHATLYWYQQILGQGPKLLIQFQNNGVVDDSQLPKDRFSAERLKGVDSTLKIQPAKLEDSAVYLCASSSGLARGVDEQFFGPGTRLTVL.